This TCR beta chain was sequenced in a study of blood T cell repertoires in COVID-19. In the study overall: The origin of the acute and convalescent COVID-19 samples was the United States, Italy and Spain.

Cohorts were assigned according to the clinical history that participants reported. Before being deemed recovered, Cohort 3 donors had two negative PCRs, clearance, or symptom resolution. As processed by the authors: Amplification of reference gene primers was used by the study to estimate nucleated cell counts. Method: immunoSEQ multiplex PCR; TCRdb's copy keeps in-frame clones and lacks some. V and J calls and clone size are copied from that table; D and trimming were computed from the DNA. The sample has about 130,000 clones, around 73% seen once. The TCR originated in a woman aged 50 to 65 who had recovered from COVID-19. Sequences were obtained from PBMCs or T cells enriched from blood (not recorded which).

This chain's CDR3 is CASSPPPGHSQPQHF. The CDR3 DNA follows: TGTGCCAGCTCACCACCCCCGGGACACAGTCAGCCCCAGCATTTT. J is TRBJ1-5 and V is TRBV18; D perhaps matches TRBD1 (6 bases). The length of the CDR3 is 15 residues. Germline V gives CDR1 KGHSH, CDR2 LQKENI. Between the trimmed V and J ends, which lost 0 bases and 6 bases, there was a span of 12 bases.